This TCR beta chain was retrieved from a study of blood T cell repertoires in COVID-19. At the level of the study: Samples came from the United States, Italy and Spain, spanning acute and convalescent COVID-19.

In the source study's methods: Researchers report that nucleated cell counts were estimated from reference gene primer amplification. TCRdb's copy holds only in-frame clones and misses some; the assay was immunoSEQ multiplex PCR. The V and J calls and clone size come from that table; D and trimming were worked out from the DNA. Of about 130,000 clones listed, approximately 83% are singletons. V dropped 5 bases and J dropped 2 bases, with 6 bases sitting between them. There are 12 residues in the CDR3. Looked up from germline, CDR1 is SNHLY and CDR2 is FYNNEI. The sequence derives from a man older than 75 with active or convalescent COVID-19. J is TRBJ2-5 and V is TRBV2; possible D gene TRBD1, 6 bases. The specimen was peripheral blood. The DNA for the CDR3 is TGTGCCAGCAGTACAGGGCAAGAGACCCAGTACTTC. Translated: CASSTGQETQYF. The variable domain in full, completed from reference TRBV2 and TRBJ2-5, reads EPEVTQTPSHQVTQMGQEVILRCVPISNHLYFYWYRQILGQKVEFLVSFYNNEISEKSEIFDDQFSVERPDGSNFTLKIRSTKLEDSAMYFCASSTGQETQYFGPGTRLLVL.